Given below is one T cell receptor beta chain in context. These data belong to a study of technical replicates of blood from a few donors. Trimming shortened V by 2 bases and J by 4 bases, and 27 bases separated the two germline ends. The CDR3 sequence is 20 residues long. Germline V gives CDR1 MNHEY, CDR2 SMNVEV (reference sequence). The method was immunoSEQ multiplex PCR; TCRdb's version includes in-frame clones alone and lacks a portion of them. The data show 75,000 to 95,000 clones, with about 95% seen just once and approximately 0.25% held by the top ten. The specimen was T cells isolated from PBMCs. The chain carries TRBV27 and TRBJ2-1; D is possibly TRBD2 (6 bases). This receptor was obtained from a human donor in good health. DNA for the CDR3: TGTGCCAGCAGTTTAGGGACGGGACTCATCAAACCGGAGTTTTACAATGAGCAGTTCTTC. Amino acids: CASSLGTGLIKPEFYNEQFF.